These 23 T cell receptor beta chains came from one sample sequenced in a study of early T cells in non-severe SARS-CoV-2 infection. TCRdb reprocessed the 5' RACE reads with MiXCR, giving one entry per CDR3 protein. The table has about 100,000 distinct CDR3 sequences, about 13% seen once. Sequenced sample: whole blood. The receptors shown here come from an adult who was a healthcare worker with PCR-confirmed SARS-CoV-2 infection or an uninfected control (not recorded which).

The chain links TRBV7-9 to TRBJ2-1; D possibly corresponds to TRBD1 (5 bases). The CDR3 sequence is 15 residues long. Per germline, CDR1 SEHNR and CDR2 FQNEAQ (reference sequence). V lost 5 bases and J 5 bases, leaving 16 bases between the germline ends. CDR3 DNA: TGTGCCAGCAGCACTGGAGACAGTCCAAACAATGAGCAGTTCTTC. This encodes CASSTGDSPNNEQFF. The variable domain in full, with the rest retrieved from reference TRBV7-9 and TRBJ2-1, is DTGVSQNPRHKITKRGQNVTFRCDPISEHNRLYWYRQTLGQGPEFLTYFQNEAQLEKSRLLSDRFSAERPKGSFSTLEIQRTEQGDSAMYLCASSTGDSPNNEQFFGPGTRLTVL.

The CDR3 protein is CASQPLNQPQHF. In DNA, the CDR3 is TGTGCTAGTCAACCATTGAATCAGCCCCAGCATTTT. The rearrangement uses TRBV12-5 and TRBJ1-5; D not resolved. Looked up from germline, CDR1 is LGHNT and CDR2 is FRNRAP. The V gene lost 8 bases and the J gene lost 4 bases, with 9 bases spanning the gap. There are 12 residues in the CDR3.

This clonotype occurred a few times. CDR3 protein: CATSKAVQETQYF. The CDR3, as DNA: TGTGCCACTAGTAAGGCAGTCCAAGAGACCCAGTACTTC. This sequence joins TRBV13 and TRBJ2-5; D is unclear. Trimming removed 10 bases at V and 1 base at J, with 13 bases between. Germline V lookup: CDR1 PRHDT, CDR2 FYEKMQ (reference sequence). CDR3 size: 13 residues.

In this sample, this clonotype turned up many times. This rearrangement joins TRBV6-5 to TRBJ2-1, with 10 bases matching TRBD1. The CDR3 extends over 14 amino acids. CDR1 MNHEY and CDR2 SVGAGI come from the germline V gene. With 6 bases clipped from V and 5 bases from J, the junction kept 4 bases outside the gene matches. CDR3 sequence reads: CASRKDRGHNEQFF. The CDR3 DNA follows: TGTGCCAGCAGAAAAGACAGGGGGCACAATGAGCAGTTCTTC.

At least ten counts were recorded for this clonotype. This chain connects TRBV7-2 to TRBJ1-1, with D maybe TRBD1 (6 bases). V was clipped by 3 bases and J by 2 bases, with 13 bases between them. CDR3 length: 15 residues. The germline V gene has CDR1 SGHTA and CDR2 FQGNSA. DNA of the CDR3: TGTGCCAGCAGCTTTGGGGGGCAGTTAAACACTGAAGCTTTCTTT. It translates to CASSFGGQLNTEAFF.

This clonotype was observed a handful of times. The CDR3 loop reads CASSQVSGDEKLFF. The CDR3 nucleotides are TGTGCCAGCAGCCAAGTTTCAGGGGATGAAAAACTGTTTTTT. The V and J genes are TRBV14 and TRBJ1-4, with D possibly matching TRBD1 (6 bases). Looked up from germline, CDR1 is SGHDN and CDR2 is FVKESK. The CDR3 spans 14 residues. Trimming stripped 1 base from V and 6 bases from J, with 9 bases between.

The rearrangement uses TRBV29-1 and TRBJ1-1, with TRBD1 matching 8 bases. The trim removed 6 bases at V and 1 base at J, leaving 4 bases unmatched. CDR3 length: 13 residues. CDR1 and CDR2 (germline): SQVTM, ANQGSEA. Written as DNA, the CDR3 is TGCAGCGTAGGACAGGGAGGGAACACTGAAGCTTTCTTT. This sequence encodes CSVGQGGNTEAFF.

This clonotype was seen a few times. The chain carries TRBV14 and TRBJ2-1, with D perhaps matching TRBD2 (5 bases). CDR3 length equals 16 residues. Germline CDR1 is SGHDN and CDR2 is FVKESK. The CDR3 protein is CSSSQSRGSVYNEQFF. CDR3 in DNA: TGTAGCAGCAGCCAAAGTCGAGGGTCGGTTTACAATGAGCAGTTCTTC.

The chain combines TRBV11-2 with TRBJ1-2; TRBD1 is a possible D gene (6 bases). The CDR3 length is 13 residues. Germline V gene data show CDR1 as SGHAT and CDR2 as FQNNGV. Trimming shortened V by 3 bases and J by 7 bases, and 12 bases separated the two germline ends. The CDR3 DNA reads TGTGCCAGCAGCTTGTACAGGGAGGGTGGCTACACCTTC. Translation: CASSLYREGGYTF.

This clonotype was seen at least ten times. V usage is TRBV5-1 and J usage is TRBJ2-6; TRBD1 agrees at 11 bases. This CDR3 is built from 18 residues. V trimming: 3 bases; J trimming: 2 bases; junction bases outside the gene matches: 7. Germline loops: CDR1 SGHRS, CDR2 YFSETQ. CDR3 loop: CASSYGQGAVTGANVLTF. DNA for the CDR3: TGCGCCAGCAGCTACGGACAGGGGGCAGTTACTGGGGCCAACGTCCTGACTTTC.

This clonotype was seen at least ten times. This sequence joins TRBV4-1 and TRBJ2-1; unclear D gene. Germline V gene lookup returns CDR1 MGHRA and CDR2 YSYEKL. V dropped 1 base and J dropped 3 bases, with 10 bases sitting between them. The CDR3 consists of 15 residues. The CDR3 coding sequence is TGCGCCAGCAGCCAAGTACCCGCTAGCTACAATGAGCAGTTCTTC. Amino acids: CASSQVPASYNEQFF.

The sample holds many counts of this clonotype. The CDR3 spells CASSHQQAGGQETQYF. The CDR3 bases are TGTGCCAGCAGTCACCAACAAGCCGGAGGCCAAGAGACCCAGTACTTC. The chain couples TRBV3-1 to TRBJ2-5; D is perhaps TRBD2 (5 bases). The V end was cut by 6 bases, the J end by 1 base, with 18 bases between. In germline, CDR1 is LGHDT, CDR2 YNNKEL (reference sequence). The CDR3 contains 16 residues.

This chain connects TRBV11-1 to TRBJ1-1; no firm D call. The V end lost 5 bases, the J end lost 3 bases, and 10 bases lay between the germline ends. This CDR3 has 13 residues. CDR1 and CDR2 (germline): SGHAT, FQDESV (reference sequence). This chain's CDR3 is CASSRFVHTEAFF. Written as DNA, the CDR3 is TGTGCCAGCAGCCGATTTGTTCACACTGAAGCTTTCTTT.

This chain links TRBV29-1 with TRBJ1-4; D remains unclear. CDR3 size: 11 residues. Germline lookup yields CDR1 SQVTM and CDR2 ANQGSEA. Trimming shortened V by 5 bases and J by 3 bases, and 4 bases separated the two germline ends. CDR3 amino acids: CSVRSNEKLFF. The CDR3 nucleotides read TGCAGCGTTCGTTCTAATGAAAAACTGTTTTTT.

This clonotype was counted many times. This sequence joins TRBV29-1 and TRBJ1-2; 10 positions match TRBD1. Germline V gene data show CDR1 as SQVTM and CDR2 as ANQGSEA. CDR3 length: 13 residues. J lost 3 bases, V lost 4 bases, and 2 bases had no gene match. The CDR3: CSVGTGGDYGYTF. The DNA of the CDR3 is TGCAGCGTTGGGACAGGGGGGGACTATGGCTACACCTTC. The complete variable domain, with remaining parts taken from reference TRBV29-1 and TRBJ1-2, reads SAVISQKPSRDICQRGTSLTIQCQVDSQVTMMFWYRQQPGQSLTLIATANQGSEATYESGFVIDKFPISRPNLTFSTLTVSNMSPEDSSIYLCSVGTGGDYGYTFGSGTRLTVV.

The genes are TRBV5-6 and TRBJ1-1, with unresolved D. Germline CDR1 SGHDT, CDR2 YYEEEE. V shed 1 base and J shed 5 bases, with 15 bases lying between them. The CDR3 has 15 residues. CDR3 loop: CASSLRRTTGTEAFF. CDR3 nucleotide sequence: TGTGCCAGCAGCTTGCGTAGGACCACCGGAACTGAAGCTTTCTTT.

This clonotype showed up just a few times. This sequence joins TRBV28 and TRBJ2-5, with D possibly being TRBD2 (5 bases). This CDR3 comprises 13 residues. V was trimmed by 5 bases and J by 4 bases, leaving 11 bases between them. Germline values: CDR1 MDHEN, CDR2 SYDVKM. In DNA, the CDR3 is TGTGCCAGCAGTCCTTACGAGGGAGAGACCCAGTACTTC. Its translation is CASSPYEGETQYF.

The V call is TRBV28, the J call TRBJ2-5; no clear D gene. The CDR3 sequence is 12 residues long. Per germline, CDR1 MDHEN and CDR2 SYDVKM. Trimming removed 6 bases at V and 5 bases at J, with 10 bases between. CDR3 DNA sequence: TGTGCCAGCAGAGGTGAAGCGGAGACCCAGTACTTC. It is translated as CASRGEAETQYF.

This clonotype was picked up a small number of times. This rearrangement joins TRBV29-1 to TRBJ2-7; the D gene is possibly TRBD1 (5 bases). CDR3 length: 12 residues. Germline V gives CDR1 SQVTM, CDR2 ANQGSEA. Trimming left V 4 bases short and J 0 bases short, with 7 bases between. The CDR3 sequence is CSVAGHSYEQYF. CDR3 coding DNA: TGCAGCGTTGCAGGACACTCCTACGAGCAGTACTTC.

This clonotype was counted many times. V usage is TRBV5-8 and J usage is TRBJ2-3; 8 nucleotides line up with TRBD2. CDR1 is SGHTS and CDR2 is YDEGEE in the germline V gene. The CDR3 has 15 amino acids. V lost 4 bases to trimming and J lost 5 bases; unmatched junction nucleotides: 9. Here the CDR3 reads CASSPFAGGGDTQYF. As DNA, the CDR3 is TGTGCCAGCAGCCCCTTCGCGGGGGGTGGAGATACGCAGTATTTT.

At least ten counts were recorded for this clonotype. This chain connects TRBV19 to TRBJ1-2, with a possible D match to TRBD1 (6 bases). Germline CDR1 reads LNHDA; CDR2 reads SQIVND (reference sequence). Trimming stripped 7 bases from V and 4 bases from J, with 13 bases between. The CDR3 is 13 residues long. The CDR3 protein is CASTPGDTYGYTF. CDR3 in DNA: TGTGCCAGTACTCCCGGGGACACCTATGGCTACACCTTC.

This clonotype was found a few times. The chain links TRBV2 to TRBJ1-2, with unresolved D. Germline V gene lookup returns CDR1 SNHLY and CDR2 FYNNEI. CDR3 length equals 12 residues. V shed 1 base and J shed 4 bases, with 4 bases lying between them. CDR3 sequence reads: CASSEVSYGYTF. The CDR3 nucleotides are TGTGCCAGCAGTGAAGTCAGCTATGGCTACACCTTC.

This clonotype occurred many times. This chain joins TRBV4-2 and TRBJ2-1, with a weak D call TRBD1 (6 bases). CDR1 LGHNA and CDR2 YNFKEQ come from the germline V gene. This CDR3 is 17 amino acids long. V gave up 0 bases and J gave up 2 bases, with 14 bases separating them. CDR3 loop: CASSQDGVGAAYNEQFF. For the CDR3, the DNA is TGTGCCAGCAGCCAAGATGGGGTGGGGGCAGCCTACAATGAGCAGTTCTTC.